The 24 T cell receptor beta chains in this list originate from one sample, sequenced in a study of shared clonotypes between healthy human individuals (dated by TCRdb to about 2020). Receptors were amplified or captured by the immunoSEQ multiplex PCR assay. TCRdb took this table from immuneACCESS and kept in-frame rearrangements with V and J called. Such tables lack part of the clones; where checked against another copy, unresolved V genes explain under half of the gap, and the rest is unexplained. For this sample there are fewer than 400,000 clones; around 74% appear just once. The top ten clonotypes cover about a tenth of the sample. Specimen: memory CD4+ T cells sorted from blood. This specimen's cell subset or site label, per the study, means: CD45RA-negative fraction. Receptors originate from a man aged 30-40 years in good health.

This chain links TRBV9 with TRBJ2-2; D call uncertain. Germline lookup yields CDR1 SGDLS and CDR2 YYNGEE. This CDR3 spans 13 amino acids. Trimming removed 0 bases at V and 6 bases at J, with 6 bases between. The CDR3 reads CASSVVEAGELFF. The CDR3 DNA sequence: TGTGCCAGCAGCGTAGTAGAGGCCGGGGAGCTGTTTTTT.

J is TRBJ2-7 and V is TRBV19, with a weak D call TRBD1 (6 bases). CDR1 is LNHDA and CDR2 is SQIVND in the germline V gene (reference sequence). Trimming left V 3 bases short and J 3 bases short, with 12 bases between. The CDR3 consists of 14 residues. In nucleotides, the CDR3 is TGTGCCAGTAGTATCGGGGACACCCTCTACGAGCAGTACTTC. As protein: CASSIGDTLYEQYF. Supplemented by reference TRBV19 and TRBJ2-7, the full variable domain reads DGGITQSPKYLFRKEGQNVTLSCEQNLNHDAMYWYRQDPGQGLRLIYYSQIVNDFQKGDIAEGYSVSREKKESFPLTVTSAQKNPTAFYLCASSIGDTLYEQYFGPGTRLTVT.

This chain connects TRBV20-1 to TRBJ1-4; D is ambiguous. The CDR3 totals 11 residues. From germline, CDR1 is DFQATT and CDR2 SNEGSKA (reference sequence). V gave up 6 bases and J gave up 8 bases, with 10 bases separating them. This CDR3 reads CSAERGEKLFF. Here the CDR3 DNA reads TGCAGTGCGGAACGGGGAGAAAAACTGTTTTTT.

This clone was observed a handful of times. DNA for the CDR3: TGTGCCAGCAGTATGGGGGCCCTAGGGATAGATACGCAGTATTTT. Its protein product is CASSMGALGIDTQYF. The chain couples TRBV5-5 to TRBJ2-3, with a tentative D call TRBD1 (6 bases). The CDR3 is made up of 15 amino acids. The ends were cut back, 5 bases at V and 5 bases at J, with 18 bases in the middle. The germline V gene has CDR1 SGHKS and CDR2 YYEKEE (reference sequence).

This clone occurred a few times. The V call is TRBV28, the J call TRBJ2-7, with 9 positions matching TRBD2. J lost 6 bases, V lost 4 bases, and 10 bases had no gene match. Germline V gene sequence: CDR1 MDHEN, CDR2 SYDVKM. This CDR3 spans 15 amino acids. CDR3 protein: CASSYLSGSIREQYF. The CDR3 nucleotides read TGTGCCAGCAGTTACCTTAGCGGGAGTATTCGCGAGCAGTACTTC.

The rearrangement joins TRBV4-1 to TRBJ2-3; maybe TRBD1 (5 bases). Trimming took off 0 bases at V and 2 bases at J, with 12 bases between the two ends. The CDR3 has 16 amino acids. Germline values: CDR1 MGHRA, CDR2 YSYEKL. CDR3 in amino acids: CASSQDGAGYTDTQYF. In DNA form, the CDR3 reads TGCGCCAGCAGCCAAGATGGTGCAGGGTACACAGATACGCAGTATTTT.

There are many counts of this clone. V is TRBV4-1 and J is TRBJ2-5; no definite D call. CDR1 and CDR2 from the germline V gene are MGHRA and YSYEKL. Trimming shortened V by 0 bases and J by 4 bases, and 15 bases separated the two germline ends. This CDR3 is built from 16 residues. DNA of the CDR3: TGCGCCAGCAGCCAAGACGTGAGGCCGTATACAGAGACCCAGTACTTC. Its translation is CASSQDVRPYTETQYF.

This clone was seen a handful of times. This rearrangement joins TRBV10-1 to TRBJ2-5; the D gene is possibly TRBD1 (5 bases). V gave up 2 bases and J gave up 3 bases, with 13 bases separating them. The CDR3 covers 15 residues. Per germline, CDR1 WNHNN and CDR2 SYGVQD (reference sequence). The CDR3, as DNA: TGCGCCAGCAGTGAGGGCGGCAGGGTGGAAGAGACCCAGTACTTC. Translation gives CASSEGGRVEETQYF.

This sequence joins TRBV19 and TRBJ1-4; D is uncertain. V lost 4 bases to trimming and J lost 9 bases, with 12 bases between them. CDR1 LNHDA and CDR2 SQIVND come from the germline V gene (reference sequence). CDR3 size: 13 residues. CDR3 protein: CASSTQPGKKLFF. CDR3 nucleotides: TGTGCCAGTAGTACCCAGCCGGGGAAAAAACTGTTTTTT.

The genes are TRBV30 and TRBJ2-5; 9 positions agree with TRBD2. The V gene end was trimmed by 0 bases and the J gene end by 2 bases; junction bases not matched to a gene: 16. Germline CDR1 is GTSNPN and CDR2 is SVGIG (reference sequence). The CDR3 is 19 amino acids. The CDR3 loop is CAWSVMFGGRGSPQETQYF. CDR3 sequence (DNA): TGTGCCTGGAGTGTAATGTTCGGCGGGAGGGGATCACCTCAAGAGACCCAGTACTTC.

This clone appeared a few times. The rearrangement uses TRBV6-6 and TRBJ1-2; weak D call: TRBD1 (5 bases). Germline V lookup: CDR1 MNHNY, CDR2 SVGAGI (reference sequence). Trimming stripped 6 bases from V and 5 bases from J, with 19 bases between. CDR3 size: 15 residues. As DNA, the CDR3 is TGTGCCAGCAGCCTCTTGACAGTAAGATCGTATGGCTACACCTTC. This sequence encodes CASSLLTVRSYGYTF.

V and J are TRBV28 and TRBJ1-1; D is unclear. The CDR3 runs 18 residues. Per the germline V gene, CDR1 is MDHEN and CDR2 is SYDVKM. The germline V and J ends were trimmed by 6 bases and 2 bases, with 25 bases remaining between them. DNA of the CDR3: TGTGCCAGCAGGCTCCGAGGTCAGACGGCAAAGAGAAACACTGAAGCTTTCTTT. Translation gives CASRLRGQTAKRNTEAFF.

The genes are TRBV4-3 and TRBJ2-2; D is perhaps TRBD2 (6 bases). CDR3 size: 15 residues. Germline assignment: CDR1 LGHNA and CDR2 YSLEER. V was pared by 4 bases and J by 5 bases, with 14 bases between. CDR3: CASSPSSGGTGELFF. The DNA of the CDR3 is TGCGCCAGCAGCCCGTCAAGTGGGGGGACCGGGGAGCTGTTTTTT.

This clone was counted at least ten times. Other DNA variants within this sample encode the same CDR3. The chain joins TRBV4-3 to TRBJ1-1, with a weak D call TRBD1 (5 bases). CDR3 length equals 13 residues. CDR1 and CDR2 from the germline V gene are LGHNA and YSLEER. The V end lost 4 bases, the J end lost 2 bases, and 8 bases lay between the germline ends. CDR3 amino acids: CASSRDRNTEAFF. CDR3 bases: TGCGCCAGCAGCCGAGACAGAAACACTGAAGCTTTCTTT.

The rearrangement joins TRBV5-5 to TRBJ1-5; tentatively, D is TRBD1 (6 bases). The CDR3 has 16 residues. Germline assignment: CDR1 SGHKS and CDR2 YYEKEE (reference sequence). V lost 0 bases to trimming and J lost 0 bases, with 10 bases between them. Here the CDR3 reads CASSLAGGLSNQPQHF. CDR3 nucleotides: TGTGCCAGCAGCTTGGCCGGGGGGCTTAGCAATCAGCCCCAGCATTTT.

The V and J genes are TRBV5-1 and TRBJ2-7; 9 bases align to TRBD2. Germline trimming cut 4 bases from V and 3 bases from J; bases unmatched to any gene: 5. Germline V gene data show CDR1 as SGHRS and CDR2 as YFSETQ. The CDR3 covers 14 residues. CDR3 loop: CASSTGTSFYEQYF. The CDR3, as DNA: TGCGCCAGCAGCACTGGGACTAGCTTCTACGAGCAGTACTTC.

This chain links TRBV11-2 with TRBJ2-1; tentative D call: TRBD1 (5 bases). The CDR3 runs 19 residues. Germline CDR1 is SGHAT and CDR2 is FQNNGV. Trimming left V 1 base short and J 3 bases short, with 22 bases between. CDR3 residues: CASSLGPLRAAADYNEQFF. CDR3 DNA: TGTGCCAGCAGCTTAGGGCCCCTCAGGGCGGCGGCCGACTACAATGAGCAGTTCTTC.

The rearrangement uses TRBV28 and TRBJ1-2, with 7 bases that match TRBD1. CDR3 size: 16 residues. Germline CDR1 reads MDHEN; CDR2 reads SYDVKM. V trimming: 2 bases; J trimming: 2 bases; junction bases outside the gene matches: 8. CDR3 nucleotide sequence: TGTGCCAGCAGTTTACCCCGAGGGGGCCAGAACTATGGCTACACCTTC. It encodes CASSLPRGGQNYGYTF.

The chain carries TRBV5-4 and TRBJ2-2; D is undetermined. With 3 bases removed from V and 2 bases from J, the gap between germline ends came to 8 bases. CDR1 is SGHNT and CDR2 is YYREEE in the germline V gene (reference sequence). CDR3 length: 14 amino acids. This chain's CDR3 is CASSYSRNTGELFF. For the CDR3, the DNA is TGTGCCAGCAGCTACAGCAGAAACACCGGGGAGCTGTTTTTT.

CDR3 DNA: TGTGCCAGCACCGGGACAGGGAACACTGAAGCTTTCTTT. Its translation is CASTGTGNTEAFF. The chain has TRBV28 and TRBJ1-1; 8 positions match TRBD1. In germline, CDR1 is MDHEN, CDR2 SYDVKM. This CDR3 spans 13 amino acids. With 7 bases clipped from V and 1 base from J, the junction kept 2 bases outside the gene matches.

This sequence joins TRBV28 and TRBJ2-7; D remains unclear. The CDR3 contains 14 residues. V lost 4 bases and J lost 3, with 13 bases in between. The germline CDR1 and CDR2 sequences are MDHEN and SYDVKM. CDR3 DNA sequence: TGTGCCAGCAGTTCGCCCTCTGGATTCTACGAGCAGTACTTC. Protein sequence: CASSSPSGFYEQYF.

CDR3 sequence (DNA): TGTGCCAGTATAGGGACCAACAGGGGACAGCAGTACGAGCAGTACTTC. As protein: CASIGTNRGQQYEQYF. V is TRBV11-3 and J is TRBJ2-7; 7 nucleotides line up with TRBD1. Germline V gene data show CDR1 as SGHNT and CDR2 as YENEEA. Unmatched junction bases numbered 18, after V lost 9 bases and J lost 4 bases. This CDR3 has 16 residues.

The chain joins TRBV5-6 to TRBJ2-3; 8 positions agree with TRBD1. In germline, CDR1 is SGHDT, CDR2 YYEEEE. The CDR3 runs 16 residues. The J segment lost 0 bases and the V segment lost 0 bases, leaving 3 bases of the junction unmatched. The CDR3 region is CASSLARGLSTDTQYF. The CDR3 DNA reads TGTGCCAGCAGCTTGGCCAGGGGGCTTAGCACAGATACGCAGTATTTT.

CDR3: CAISEGMDNRYEQYF. CDR3 nucleotides: TGTGCCATCAGTGAGGGTATGGACAACCGCTACGAGCAGTACTTC. The genes are TRBV10-3 and TRBJ2-7; perhaps TRBD1 as D (5 bases). This CDR3 has 15 residues. Deletions cut 2 bases from V and 3 bases from J, with 14 bases between. Germline V CDR1 and CDR2: ENHRY, SYGVKD.